A few counts support the clone carrying this TCR beta chain. The target antigen is unknown. The CDR3 spans 16 residues. Trimming took 5 bases from V and 1 from J, leaving 14 bases between them. The time point here: persistent/refractory GD, antithyroid drugs over 5 years with positive TRAb. RNA extracted from PBMCs served as the sequencing template. Through Arm-PCR of CDR3 regions and iRepertoire HTBI primers, TCR beta libraries were built. Original data processing: Identification of gene segments yielded around 64 TRBV and over 12 TRBJ across samples. Via MiXCR, TCRdb re-called the multiplex PCR reads, giving one row per CDR3 protein. The V and J calls reflect TCRdb's pipeline rather than the authors' work. Among some 340,000 distinct CDR3 sequences listed, roughly 24% were seen once. This entry comes from a study of regulatory T cells in long-lasting Graves disease. Study-wide points: The study found persistent patients shared more public clonotypes (approximately 2,700) than new patients (just over 950). Favored gene segments in persistent disease were TRBV28, TRBJ1-2 and TRBJ2-5. Owing to a sample size that was small, accuracy may have been reduced.

This specimen was peripheral blood mononuclear cells (PBMCs), taken when the disease was refractory, from a patient treated with antithyroid drugs. The chain recombines TRBV12-3 or TRBV12-4 with TRBJ2-2; D tentatively fits TRBD1 or TRBD2 (5 bases each). This receptor was taken from a woman in her thirties or forties with Graves disease. CDR3 nucleotide sequence: TGTGCCAGCAGTCCACACCGGGGCCAGAACACCGGGGAGCTGTTTTTT. It specifies CASSPHRGQNTGELFF.